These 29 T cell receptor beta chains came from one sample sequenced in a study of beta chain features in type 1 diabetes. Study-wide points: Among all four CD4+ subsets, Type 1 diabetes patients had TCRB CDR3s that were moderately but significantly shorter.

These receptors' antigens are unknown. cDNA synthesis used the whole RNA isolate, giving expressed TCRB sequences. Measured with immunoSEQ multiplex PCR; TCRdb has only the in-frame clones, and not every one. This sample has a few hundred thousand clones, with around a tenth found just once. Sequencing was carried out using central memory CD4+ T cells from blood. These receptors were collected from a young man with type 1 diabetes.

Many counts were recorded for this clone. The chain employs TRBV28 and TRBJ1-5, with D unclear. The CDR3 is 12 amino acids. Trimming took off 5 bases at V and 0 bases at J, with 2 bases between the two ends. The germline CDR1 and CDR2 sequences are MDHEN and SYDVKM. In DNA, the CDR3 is TGTGCCAGCAGTGTTAGCAATCAGCCCCAGCATTTT. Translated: CASSVSNQPQHF.

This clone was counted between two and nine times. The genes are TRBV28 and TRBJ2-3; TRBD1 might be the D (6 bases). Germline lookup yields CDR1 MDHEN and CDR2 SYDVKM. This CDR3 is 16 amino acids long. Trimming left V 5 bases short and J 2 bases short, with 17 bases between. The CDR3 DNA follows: TGTGCCAGCAGTCCACAAACTTCAGGGGCCACAGATACGCAGTATTTT. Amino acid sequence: CASSPQTSGATDTQYF. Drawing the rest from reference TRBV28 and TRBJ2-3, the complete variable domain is DVKVTQSSRYLVKRTGEKVFLECVQDMDHENMFWYRQDPGLGLRLIYFSYDVKMKEKGDIPEGYSVSREKKERFSLILESASTNQTSMYLCASSPQTSGATDTQYFGPGTRLTVL.

CDR3 loop: CAISERVQGLEDGAKNIQYF. CDR3 nucleotide sequence: TGTGCCATCAGTGAGAGAGTACAGGGACTTGAGGATGGAGCCAAAAACATTCAGTACTTC. The chain employs TRBV10-3 and TRBJ2-4; D is possibly TRBD1 or TRBD2 (6 bases each). V was clipped by 2 bases and J by 0 bases, with 23 bases between them. This CDR3 has 20 amino acids. CDR1 is ENHRY and CDR2 is SYGVKD in the germline V gene.

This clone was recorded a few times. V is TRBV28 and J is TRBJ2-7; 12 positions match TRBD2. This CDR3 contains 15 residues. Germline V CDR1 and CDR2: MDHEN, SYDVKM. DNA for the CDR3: TGTTCCTCGGGGGGACTAGCGGGTCTTTCCTACGAGCAGTACTTC. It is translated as CSSGGLAGLSYEQYF.

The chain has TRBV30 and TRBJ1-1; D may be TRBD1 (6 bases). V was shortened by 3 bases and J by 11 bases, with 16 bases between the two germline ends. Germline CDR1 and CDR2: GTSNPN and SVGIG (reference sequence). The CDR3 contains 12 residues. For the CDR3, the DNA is TGTGCCTGGAGCACACAGGGCTTAGCTGCTTTCTTT. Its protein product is CAWSTQGLAAFF.

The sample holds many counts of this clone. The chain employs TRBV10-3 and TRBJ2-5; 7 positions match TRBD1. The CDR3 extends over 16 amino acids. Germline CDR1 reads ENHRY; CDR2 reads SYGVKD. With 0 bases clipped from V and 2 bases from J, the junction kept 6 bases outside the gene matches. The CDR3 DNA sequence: TGTGCCATCAGTGAGTCCTTAACAGGGGCACAAGAGACCCAGTACTTC. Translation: CAISESLTGAQETQYF.

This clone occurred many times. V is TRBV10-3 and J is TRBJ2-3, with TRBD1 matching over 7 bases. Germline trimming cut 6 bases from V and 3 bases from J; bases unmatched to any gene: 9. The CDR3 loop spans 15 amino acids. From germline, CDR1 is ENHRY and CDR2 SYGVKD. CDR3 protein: CAIRRTGAATDTQYF. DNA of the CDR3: TGTGCCATCAGGAGGACAGGAGCGGCTACAGATACGCAGTATTTT.

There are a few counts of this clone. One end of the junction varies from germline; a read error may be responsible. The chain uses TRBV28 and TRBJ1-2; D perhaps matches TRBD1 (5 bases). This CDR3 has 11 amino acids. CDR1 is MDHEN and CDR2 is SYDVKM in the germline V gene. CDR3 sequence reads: CACREGHGYTF. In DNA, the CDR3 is TGTGCCTGCAGGGAGGGCCATGGCTACACCTTC.

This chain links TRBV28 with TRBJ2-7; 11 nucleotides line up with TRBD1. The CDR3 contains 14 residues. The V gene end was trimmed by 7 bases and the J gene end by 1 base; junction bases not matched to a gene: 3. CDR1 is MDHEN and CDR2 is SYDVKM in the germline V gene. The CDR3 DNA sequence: TGTGCCAGCATCCGGGACAGGGGGTCCTACGAGCAGTACTTC. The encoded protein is CASIRDRGSYEQYF.

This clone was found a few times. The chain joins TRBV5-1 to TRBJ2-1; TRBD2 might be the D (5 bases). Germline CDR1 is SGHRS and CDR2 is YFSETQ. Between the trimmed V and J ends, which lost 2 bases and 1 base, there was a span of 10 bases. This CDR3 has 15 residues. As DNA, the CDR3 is TGCGCCAGCAGCTTCGAGGGAGTGTCCTACAATGAGCAGTTCTTC. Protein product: CASSFEGVSYNEQFF.

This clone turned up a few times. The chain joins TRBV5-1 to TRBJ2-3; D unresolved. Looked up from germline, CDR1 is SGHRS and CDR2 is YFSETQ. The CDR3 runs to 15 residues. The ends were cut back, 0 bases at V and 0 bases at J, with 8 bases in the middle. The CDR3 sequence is CASSLESPSTDTQYF. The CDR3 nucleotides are TGCGCCAGCAGCTTGGAGTCACCTAGCACAGATACGCAGTATTTT. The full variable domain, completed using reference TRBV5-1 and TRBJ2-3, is KAGVTQTPRYLIKTRGQQVTLSCSPISGHRSVSWYQQTPGQGLQFLFEYFSETQRNKGNFPGRFSGRQFSNSRSEMNVSTLELGDSALYLCASSLESPSTDTQYFGPGTRLTVL.

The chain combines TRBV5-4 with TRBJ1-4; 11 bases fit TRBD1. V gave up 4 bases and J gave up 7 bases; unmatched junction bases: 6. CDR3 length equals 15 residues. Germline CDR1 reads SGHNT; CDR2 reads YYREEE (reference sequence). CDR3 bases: TGTGCCAGCAGCCCGAGGGGACAGGGGGGTGAAAAACTGTTTTTT. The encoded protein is CASSPRGQGGEKLFF.

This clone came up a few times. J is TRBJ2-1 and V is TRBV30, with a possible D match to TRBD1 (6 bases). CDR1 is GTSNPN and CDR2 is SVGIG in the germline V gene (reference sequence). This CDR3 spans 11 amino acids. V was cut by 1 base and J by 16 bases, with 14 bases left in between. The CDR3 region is CAWSEMGAHFF. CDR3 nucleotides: TGTGCCTGGAGTGAAATGGGGGCCCACTTCTTC.

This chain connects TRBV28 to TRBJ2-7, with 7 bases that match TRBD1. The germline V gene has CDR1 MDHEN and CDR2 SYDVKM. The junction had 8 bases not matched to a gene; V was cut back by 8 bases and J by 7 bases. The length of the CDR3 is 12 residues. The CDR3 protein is CASVTTGREQYF. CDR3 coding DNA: TGTGCCAGCGTCACGACAGGGCGTGAGCAGTACTTC.

CDR3 in DNA: TGTGCCAGCAGCGAAACAGGGGGCAGGATTGAAAAACTGTTTTTT. Residues: CASSETGGRIEKLFF. This chain connects TRBV7-2 to TRBJ1-4, with 9 bases that match TRBD1. The CDR3 is 15 residues long. The V gene's germline CDR1 is SGHTA and CDR2 FQGNSA. After removal of 5 bases from V and 7 bases from J, the junction contained 8 bases not matched to a gene.

The CDR3 region is CASRSERGYTYEQYF. The CDR3 DNA reads TGCGCCAGCAGATCTGAAAGGGGATACACCTACGAGCAGTACTTC. The rearrangement joins TRBV5-1 to TRBJ2-7, with TRBD1 as a possible D gene (5 bases). The V end lost 5 bases, the J end lost 2 bases, and 17 bases lay between the germline ends. Germline V gives CDR1 SGHRS, CDR2 YFSETQ. The CDR3 loop spans 15 amino acids.

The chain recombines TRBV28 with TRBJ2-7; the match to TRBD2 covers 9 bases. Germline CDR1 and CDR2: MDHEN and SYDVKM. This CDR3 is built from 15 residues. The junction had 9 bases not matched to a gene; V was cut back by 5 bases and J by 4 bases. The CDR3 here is CASSPGGGRVYEQYF. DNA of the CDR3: TGTGCCAGCAGTCCGGGTGGCGGGAGGGTTTACGAGCAGTACTTC. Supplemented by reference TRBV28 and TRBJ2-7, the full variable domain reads DVKVTQSSRYLVKRTGEKVFLECVQDMDHENMFWYRQDPGLGLRLIYFSYDVKMKEKGDIPEGYSVSREKKERFSLILESASTNQTSMYLCASSPGGGRVYEQYFGPGTRLTVT.

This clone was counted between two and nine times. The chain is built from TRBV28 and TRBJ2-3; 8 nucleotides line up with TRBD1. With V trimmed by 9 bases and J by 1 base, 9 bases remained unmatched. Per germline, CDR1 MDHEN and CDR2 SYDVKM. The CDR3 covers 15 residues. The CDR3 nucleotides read TGTGCCAGTTACCTCCGGGGACAGGGCACAGATACGCAGTATTTT. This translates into CASYLRGQGTDTQYF.

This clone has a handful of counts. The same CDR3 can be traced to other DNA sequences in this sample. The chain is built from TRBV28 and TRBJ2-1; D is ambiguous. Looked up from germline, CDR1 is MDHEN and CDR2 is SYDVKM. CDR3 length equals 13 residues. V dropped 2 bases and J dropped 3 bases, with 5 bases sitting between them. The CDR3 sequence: CASSLISYNEQFF. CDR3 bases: TGTGCCAGCAGTTTAATTAGCTACAATGAGCAGTTCTTC. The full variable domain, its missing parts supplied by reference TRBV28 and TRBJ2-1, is DVKVTQSSRYLVKRTGEKVFLECVQDMDHENMFWYRQDPGLGLRLIYFSYDVKMKEKGDIPEGYSVSREKKERFSLILESASTNQTSMYLCASSLISYNEQFFGPGTRLTVL.

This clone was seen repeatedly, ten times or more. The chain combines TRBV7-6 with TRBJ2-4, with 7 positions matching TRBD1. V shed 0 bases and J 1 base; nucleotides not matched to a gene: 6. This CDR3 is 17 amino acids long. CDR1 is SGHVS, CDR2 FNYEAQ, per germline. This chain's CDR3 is CASSLATRGTAKNIQYF. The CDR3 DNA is TGTGCCAGCAGCTTAGCGACCAGGGGGACGGCCAAAAACATTCAGTACTTC.

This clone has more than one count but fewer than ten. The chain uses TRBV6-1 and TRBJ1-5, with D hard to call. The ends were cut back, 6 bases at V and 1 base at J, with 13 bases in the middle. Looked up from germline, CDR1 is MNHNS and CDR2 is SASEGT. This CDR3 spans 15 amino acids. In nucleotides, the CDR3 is TGTGCCAGCAGGTCAAAGGGCGACAGCAATCAGCCCCAGCATTTT. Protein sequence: CASRSKGDSNQPQHF.

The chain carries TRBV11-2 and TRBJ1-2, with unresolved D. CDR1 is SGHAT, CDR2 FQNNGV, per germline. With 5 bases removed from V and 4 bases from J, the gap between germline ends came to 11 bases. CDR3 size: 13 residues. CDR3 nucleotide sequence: TGTGCCAGCAGCCCCCGTTTTGTCTATGGCTACACCTTC. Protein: CASSPRFVYGYTF.

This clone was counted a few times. CDR3 sequence (DNA): TGTGCCAGCAGTCTCTCCTGGGGCGCCGGTACCTACGAGCAGTACTTC. Its protein is CASSLSWGAGTYEQYF. The rearrangement uses TRBV28 and TRBJ2-7; the D gene is possibly TRBD1 (5 bases). This CDR3 has 16 residues. From germline, CDR1 is MDHEN and CDR2 SYDVKM. Trimming cost V 5 bases and J 2 bases, with 19 bases left between them.

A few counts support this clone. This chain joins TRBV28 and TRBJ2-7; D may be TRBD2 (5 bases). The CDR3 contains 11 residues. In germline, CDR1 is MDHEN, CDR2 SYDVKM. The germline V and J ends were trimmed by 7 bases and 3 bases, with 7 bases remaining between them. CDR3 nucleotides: TGTGCCAGCACCAGCGGCTACGAGCAGTACTTC. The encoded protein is CASTSGYEQYF.

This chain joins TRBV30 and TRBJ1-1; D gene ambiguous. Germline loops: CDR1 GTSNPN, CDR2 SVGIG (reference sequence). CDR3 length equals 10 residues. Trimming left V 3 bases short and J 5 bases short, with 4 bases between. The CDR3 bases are TGTGCCTGGAGACGGACTGAAGCTTTCTTT. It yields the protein CAWRRTEAFF.

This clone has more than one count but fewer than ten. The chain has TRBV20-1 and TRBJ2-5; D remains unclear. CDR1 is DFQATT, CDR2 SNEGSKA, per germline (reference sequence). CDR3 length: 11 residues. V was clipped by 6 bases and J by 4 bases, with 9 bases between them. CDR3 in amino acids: CSAVRVETQYF. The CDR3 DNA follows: TGCAGTGCGGTTCGGGTAGAGACCCAGTACTTC.

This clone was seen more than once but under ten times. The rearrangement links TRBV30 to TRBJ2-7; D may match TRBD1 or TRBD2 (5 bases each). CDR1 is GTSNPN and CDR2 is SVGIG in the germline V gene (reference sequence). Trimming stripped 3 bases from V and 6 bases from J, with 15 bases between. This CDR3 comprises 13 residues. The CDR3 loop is CAWRWDPPAEQYF. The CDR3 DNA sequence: TGTGCCTGGAGATGGGACCCCCCGGCCGAGCAGTACTTC.

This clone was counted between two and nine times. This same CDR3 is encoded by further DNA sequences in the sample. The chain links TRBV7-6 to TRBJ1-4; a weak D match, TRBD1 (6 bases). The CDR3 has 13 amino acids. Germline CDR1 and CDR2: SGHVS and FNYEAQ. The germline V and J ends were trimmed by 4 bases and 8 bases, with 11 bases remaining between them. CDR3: CASSSQGGEKLFF. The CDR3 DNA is TGTGCCAGCAGCTCCCAAGGGGGGGAAAAACTGTTTTTT.

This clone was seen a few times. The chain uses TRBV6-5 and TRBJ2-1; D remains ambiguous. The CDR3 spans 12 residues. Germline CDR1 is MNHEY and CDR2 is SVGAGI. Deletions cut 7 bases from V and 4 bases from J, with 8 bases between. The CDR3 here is CASKAGYNEQFF. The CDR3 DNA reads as TGTGCCAGCAAGGCAGGATACAATGAGCAGTTCTTC.